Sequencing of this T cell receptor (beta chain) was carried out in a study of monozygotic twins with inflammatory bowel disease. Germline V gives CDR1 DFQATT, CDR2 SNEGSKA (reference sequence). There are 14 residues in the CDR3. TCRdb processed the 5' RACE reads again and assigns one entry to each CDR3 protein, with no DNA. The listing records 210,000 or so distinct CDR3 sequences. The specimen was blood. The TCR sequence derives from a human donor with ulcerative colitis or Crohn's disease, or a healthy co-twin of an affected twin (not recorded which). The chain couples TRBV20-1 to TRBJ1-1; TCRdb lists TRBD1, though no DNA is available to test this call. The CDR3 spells CSATPGWGPTEVFF.